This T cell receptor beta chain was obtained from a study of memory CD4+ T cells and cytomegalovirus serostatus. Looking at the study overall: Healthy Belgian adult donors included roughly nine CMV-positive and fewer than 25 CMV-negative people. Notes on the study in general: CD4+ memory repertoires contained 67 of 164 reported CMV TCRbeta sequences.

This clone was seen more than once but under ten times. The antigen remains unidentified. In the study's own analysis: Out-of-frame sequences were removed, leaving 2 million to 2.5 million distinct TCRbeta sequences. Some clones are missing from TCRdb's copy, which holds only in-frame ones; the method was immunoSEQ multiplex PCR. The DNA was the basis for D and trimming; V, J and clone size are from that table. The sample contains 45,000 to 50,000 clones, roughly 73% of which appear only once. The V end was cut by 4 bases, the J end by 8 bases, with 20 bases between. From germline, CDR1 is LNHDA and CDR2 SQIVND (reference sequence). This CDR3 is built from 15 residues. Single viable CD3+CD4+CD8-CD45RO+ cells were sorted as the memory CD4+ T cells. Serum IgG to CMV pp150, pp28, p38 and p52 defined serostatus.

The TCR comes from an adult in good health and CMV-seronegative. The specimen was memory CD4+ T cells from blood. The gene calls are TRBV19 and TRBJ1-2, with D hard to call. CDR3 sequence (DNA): TGTGCCAGTAGTACCTCAAACCGGGATCTGAAGGGCTACACCTTC. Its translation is CASSTSNRDLKGYTF.